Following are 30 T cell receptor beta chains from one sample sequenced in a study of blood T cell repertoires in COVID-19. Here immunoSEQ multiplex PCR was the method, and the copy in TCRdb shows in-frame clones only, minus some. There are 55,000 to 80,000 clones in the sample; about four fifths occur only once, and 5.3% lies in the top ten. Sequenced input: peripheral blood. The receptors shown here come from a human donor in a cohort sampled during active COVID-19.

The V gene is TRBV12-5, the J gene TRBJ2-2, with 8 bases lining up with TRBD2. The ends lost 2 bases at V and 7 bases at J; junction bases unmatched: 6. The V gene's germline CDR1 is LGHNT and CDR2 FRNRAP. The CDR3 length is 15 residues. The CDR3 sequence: CASGLIRGGIGELFF. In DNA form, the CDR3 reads TGTGCTAGTGGTTTGATCCGCGGGGGGATCGGGGAGCTGTTTTTT. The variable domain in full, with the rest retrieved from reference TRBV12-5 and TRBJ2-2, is DARVTQTPRHKVTEMGQEVTMRCQPILGHNTVFWYRQTMMQGLELLAYFRNRAPLDDSGMPKDRFSAEMPDATLATLKIQPSEPRDSAVYFCASGLIRGGIGELFFGEGSRLTVL.

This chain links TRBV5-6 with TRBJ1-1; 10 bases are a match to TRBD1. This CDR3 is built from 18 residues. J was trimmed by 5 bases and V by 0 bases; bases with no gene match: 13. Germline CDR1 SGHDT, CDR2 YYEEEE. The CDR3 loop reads CASSLVGDRGSSRTEAFF. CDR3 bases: TGTGCCAGCAGCTTGGTGGGGGACAGGGGATCATCAAGGACTGAAGCTTTCTTT.

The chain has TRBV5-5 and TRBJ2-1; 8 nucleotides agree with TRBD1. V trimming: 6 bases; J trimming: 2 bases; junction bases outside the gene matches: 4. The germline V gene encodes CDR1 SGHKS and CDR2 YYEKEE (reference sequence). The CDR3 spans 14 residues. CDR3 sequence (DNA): TGTGCCAGCAACGGACAGGGAGCCTACAATGAGCAGTTCTTC. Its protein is CASNGQGAYNEQFF.

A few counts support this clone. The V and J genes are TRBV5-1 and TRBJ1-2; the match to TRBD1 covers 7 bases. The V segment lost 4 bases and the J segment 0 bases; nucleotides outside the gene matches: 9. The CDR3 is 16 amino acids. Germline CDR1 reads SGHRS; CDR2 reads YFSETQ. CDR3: CASSGGPGQSNYGYTF. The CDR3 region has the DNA TGCGCCAGCAGCGGAGGCCCGGGACAGTCTAACTATGGCTACACCTTC.

The DNA for the CDR3 is TGTGCCAGCAGCAAACTAGCGGGGGGAGCAGATACGCAGTATTTT. It yields the protein CASSKLAGGADTQYF. The chain carries TRBV7-2 and TRBJ2-3; 12 bases map to TRBD2. V was pared by 5 bases and J by 4 bases, with 4 bases of the junction left unmatched. The CDR3 length is 15 residues. The germline V gene encodes CDR1 SGHTA and CDR2 FQGNSA.

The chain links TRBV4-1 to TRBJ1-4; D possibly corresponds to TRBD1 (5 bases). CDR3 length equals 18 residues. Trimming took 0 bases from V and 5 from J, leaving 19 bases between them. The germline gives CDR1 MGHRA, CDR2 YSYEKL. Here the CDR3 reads CASSQEGTSGAMNEKLFF. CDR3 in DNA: TGCGCCAGCAGCCAAGAAGGGACCTCGGGAGCCATGAATGAAAAACTGTTTTTT.

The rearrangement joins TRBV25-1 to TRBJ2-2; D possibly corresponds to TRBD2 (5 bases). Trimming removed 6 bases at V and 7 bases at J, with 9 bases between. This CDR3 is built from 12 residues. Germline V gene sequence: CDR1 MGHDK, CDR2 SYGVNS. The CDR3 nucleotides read TGTGCCAGCAGACGAGGAGGCGGGGAGCTGTTTTTT. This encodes CASRRGGGELFF. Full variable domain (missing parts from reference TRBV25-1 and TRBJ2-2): EADIYQTPRYLVIGTGKKITLECSQTMGHDKMYWYQQDPGMELHLIHYSYGVNSTEKGDLSSESTVSRIRTEHFPLTLESARPSHTSQYLCASRRGGGELFFGEGSRLTVL.

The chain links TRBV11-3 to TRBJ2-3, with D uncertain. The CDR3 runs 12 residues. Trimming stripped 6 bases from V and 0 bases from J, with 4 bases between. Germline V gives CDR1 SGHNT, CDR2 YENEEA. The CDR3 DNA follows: TGTGCCAGCAGATCTAGCACAGATACGCAGTATTTT. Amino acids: CASRSSTDTQYF.

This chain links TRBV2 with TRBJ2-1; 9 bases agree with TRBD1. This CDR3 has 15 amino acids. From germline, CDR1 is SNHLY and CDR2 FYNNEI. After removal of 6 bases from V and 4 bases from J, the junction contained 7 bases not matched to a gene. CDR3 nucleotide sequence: TGTGCCAGCAGGCCCGGGACAGGGTCTTACAATGAGCAGTTCTTC. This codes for CASRPGTGSYNEQFF.

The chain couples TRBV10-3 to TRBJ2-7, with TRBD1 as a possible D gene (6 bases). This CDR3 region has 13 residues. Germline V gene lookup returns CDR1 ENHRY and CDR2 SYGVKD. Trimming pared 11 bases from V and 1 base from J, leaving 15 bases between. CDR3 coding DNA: TGTGCCGTCGCGGACAGTCCTTCCTACGAGCAGTACTTC. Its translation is CAVADSPSYEQYF.

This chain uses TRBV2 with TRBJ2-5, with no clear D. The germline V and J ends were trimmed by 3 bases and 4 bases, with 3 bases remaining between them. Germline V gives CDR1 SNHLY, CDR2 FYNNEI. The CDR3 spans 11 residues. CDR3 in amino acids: CASSDLETQYF. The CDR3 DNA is TGTGCCAGCAGTGATCTAGAGACCCAGTACTTC. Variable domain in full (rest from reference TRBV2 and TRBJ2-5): EPEVTQTPSHQVTQMGQEVILRCVPISNHLYFYWYRQILGQKVEFLVSFYNNEISEKSEIFDDQFSVERPDGSNFTLKIRSTKLEDSAMYFCASSDLETQYFGPGTRLLVL.

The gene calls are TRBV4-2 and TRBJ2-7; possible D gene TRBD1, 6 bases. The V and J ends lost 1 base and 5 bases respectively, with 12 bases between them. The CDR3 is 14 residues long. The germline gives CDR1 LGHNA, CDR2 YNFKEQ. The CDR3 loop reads CASSQGNRAHEQYF. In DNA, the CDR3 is TGTGCCAGCAGCCAAGGGAACAGGGCTCACGAGCAGTACTTC.

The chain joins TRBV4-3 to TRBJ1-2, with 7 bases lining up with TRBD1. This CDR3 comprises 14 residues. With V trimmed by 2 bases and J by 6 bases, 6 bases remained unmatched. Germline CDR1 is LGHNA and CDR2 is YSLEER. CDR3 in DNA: TGCGCCAGCAGCCAACAGACAGGGACTGATGGCTACACCTTC. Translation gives CASSQQTGTDGYTF.

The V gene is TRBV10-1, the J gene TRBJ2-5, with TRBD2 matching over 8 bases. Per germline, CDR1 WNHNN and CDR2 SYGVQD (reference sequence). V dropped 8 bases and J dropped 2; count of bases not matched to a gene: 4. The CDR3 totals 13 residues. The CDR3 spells CASGGLAQETQYF. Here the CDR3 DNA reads TGCGCCAGCGGCGGACTAGCTCAAGAGACCCAGTACTTC.

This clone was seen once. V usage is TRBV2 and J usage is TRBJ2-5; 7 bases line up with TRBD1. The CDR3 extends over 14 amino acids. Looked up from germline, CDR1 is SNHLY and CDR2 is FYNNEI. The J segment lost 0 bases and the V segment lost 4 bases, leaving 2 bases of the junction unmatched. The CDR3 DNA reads TGTGCCAGCAGTGCGGGACAGTACCAAGAGACCCAGTACTTC. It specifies CASSAGQYQETQYF.

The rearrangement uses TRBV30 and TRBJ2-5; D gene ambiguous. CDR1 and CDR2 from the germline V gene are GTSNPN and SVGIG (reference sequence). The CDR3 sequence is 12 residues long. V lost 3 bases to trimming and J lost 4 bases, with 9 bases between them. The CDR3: CAWRTGGETQYF. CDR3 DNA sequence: TGTGCCTGGAGGACCGGCGGAGAGACCCAGTACTTC.

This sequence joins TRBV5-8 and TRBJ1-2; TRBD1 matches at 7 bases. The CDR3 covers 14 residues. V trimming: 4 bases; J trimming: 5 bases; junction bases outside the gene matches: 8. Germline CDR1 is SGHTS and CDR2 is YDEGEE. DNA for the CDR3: TGTGCCAGCAGCAGGCAGGGGGTCGCGTATGGCTACACCTTC. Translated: CASSRQGVAYGYTF.

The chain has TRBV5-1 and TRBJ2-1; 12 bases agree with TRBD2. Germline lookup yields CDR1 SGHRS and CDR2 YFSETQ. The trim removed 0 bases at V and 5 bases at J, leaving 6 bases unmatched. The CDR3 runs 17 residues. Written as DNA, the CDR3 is TGCGCCAGCAGCTTGGGGGCTAGCGGGGGGGCGGACAATGAGCAGTTCTTC. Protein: CASSLGASGGADNEQFF.

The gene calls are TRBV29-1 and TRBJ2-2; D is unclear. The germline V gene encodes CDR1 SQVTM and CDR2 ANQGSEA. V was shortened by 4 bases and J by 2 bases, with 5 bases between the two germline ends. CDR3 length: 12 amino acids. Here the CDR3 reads CSVAKNTGELFF. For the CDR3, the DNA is TGCAGCGTTGCCAAAAACACCGGGGAGCTGTTTTTT.

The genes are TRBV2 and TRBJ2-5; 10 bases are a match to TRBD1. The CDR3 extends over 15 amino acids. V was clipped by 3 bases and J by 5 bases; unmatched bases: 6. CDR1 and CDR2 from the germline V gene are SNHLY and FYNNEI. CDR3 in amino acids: CASSEKGQGLETQYF. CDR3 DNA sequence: TGTGCCAGCAGTGAGAAGGGACAGGGGTTGGAGACCCAGTACTTC.

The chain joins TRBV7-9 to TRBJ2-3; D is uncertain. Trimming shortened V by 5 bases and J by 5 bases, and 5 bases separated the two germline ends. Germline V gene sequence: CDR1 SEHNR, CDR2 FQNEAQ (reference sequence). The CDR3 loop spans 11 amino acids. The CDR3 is CASSPVDTQYF. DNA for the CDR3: TGTGCCAGCAGCCCGGTAGATACGCAGTATTTT.

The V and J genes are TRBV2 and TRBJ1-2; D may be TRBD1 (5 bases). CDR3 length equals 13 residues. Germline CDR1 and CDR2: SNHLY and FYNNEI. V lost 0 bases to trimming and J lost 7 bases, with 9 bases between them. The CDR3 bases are TGTGCCAGCAGTGAAGCAGGGGCTGGTGGCTACACCTTC. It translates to CASSEAGAGGYTF.

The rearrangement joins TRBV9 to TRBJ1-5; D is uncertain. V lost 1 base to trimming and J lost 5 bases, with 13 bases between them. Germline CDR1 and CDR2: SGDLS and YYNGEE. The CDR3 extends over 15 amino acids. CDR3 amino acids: CASSVTETQDQPQHF. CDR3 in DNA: TGTGCCAGCAGCGTAACTGAGACTCAAGATCAGCCCCAGCATTTT.

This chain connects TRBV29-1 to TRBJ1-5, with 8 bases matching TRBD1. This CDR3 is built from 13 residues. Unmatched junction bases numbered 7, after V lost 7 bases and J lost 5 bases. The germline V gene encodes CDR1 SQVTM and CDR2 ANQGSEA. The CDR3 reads CSAYTGGDQPQHF. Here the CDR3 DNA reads TGCAGCGCCTATACAGGGGGGGATCAGCCCCAGCATTTT. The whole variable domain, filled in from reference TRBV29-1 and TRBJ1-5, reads SAVISQKPSRDICQRGTSLTIQCQVDSQVTMMFWYRQQPGQSLTLIATANQGSEATYESGFVIDKFPISRPNLTFSTLTVSNMSPEDSSIYLCSAYTGGDQPQHFGDGTRLSIL.

The CDR3 protein is CASSFRGNEQFF. CDR3 bases: TGTGCCAGCAGCTTCAGGGGGAATGAGCAGTTCTTC. The chain has TRBV7-2 and TRBJ2-1, with 7 bases that match TRBD1. The germline gives CDR1 SGHTA, CDR2 FQGNSA. J gave up 7 bases and V 3 bases, and 0 bases lay outside the gene matches. CDR3 size: 12 residues.

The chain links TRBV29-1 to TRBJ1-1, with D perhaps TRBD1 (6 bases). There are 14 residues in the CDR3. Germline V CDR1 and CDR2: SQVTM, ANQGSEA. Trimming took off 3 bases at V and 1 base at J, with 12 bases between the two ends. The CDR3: CSVDRGGGNTEAFF. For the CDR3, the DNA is TGCAGCGTTGATAGGGGAGGGGGGAACACTGAAGCTTTCTTT.

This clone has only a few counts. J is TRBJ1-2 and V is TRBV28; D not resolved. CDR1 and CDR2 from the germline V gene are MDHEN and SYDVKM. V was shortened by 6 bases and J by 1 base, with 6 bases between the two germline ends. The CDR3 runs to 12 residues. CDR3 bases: TGTGCCAGCAGGGTCAGTAACTATGGCTACACCTTC. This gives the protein CASRVSNYGYTF.

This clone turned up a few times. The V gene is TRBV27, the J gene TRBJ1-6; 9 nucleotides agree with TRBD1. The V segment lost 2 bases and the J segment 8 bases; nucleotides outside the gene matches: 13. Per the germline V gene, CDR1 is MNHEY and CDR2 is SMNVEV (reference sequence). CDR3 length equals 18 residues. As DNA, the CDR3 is TGTGCCAGCAGTTTAAACAGGGGGCGTTTAAGTTTTGATTCACCCCTCCACTTT. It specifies CASSLNRGRLSFDSPLHF.

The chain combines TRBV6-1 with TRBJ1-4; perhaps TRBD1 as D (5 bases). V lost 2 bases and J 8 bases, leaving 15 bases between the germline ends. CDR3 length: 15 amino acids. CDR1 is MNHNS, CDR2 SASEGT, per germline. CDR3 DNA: TGTGCCAGCAGTGAACGGGTGGGGGGGACGGAAAAACTGTTTTTT. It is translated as CASSERVGGTEKLFF.

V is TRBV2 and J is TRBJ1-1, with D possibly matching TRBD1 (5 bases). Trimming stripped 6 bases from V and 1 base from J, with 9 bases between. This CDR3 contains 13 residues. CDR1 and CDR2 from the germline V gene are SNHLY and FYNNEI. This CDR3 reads CASSVRANTEAFF. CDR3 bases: TGTGCCAGCAGCGTCAGGGCGAACACTGAAGCTTTCTTT.